This TCR beta chain derives from a study of CD8 T cells in ankylosing spondylitis. Trimming took 5 bases from V and 4 from J, leaving 11 bases between them. The germline gives CDR1 MNHEY, CDR2 SMNVEV (reference sequence). CDR3 length: 14 residues. Library preparation for TCR beta used quantitative 5'-RACE with molecular barcodes. TCRdb redid the calling of the 5' RACE reads with MiXCR, one entry per CDR3 protein. The repertoire holds around 180,000 distinct CDR3 sequences, with 15% to 20% as singletons. Broader study findings: The study identified a TCR beta motif of roughly eight highly homologous variants that appeared characteristic of ankylosing spondylitis blood. Reported data indicate significant enrichment of disease-linked clones within matched ankylosing spondylitis synovial fluid. Several of the motif variants were reported before in synovial fluid and blood from reactive arthritis.

In this sample, this clonotype turned up a few times. The target antigen is unknown. V and J are TRBV27 and TRBJ2-2; D is unclear. The sequenced sample was blood, either unsorted or a sorted T cell fraction (not recorded which). The clonotype originates from a male donor between 5 and 29 years old with ankylosing spondylitis or in good health (not recorded which). The CDR3 reads CASSPAQSTGELFF. CDR3 sequence (DNA): TGTGCCAGCAGTCCGGCCCAGAGCACCGGGGAGCTGTTTTTT.